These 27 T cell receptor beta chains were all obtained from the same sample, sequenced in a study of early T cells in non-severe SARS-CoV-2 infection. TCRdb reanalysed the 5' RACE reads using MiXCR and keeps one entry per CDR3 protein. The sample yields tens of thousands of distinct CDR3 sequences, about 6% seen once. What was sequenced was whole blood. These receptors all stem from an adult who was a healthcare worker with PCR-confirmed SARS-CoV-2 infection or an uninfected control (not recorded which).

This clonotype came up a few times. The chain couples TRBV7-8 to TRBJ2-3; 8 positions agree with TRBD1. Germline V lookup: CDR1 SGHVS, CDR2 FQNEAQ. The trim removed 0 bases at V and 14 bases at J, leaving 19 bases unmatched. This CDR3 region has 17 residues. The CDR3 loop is CASSLAFGTGFPQTGYF. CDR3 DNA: TGTGCCAGCAGCTTAGCGTTCGGGACAGGTTTCCCTCAAACGGGGTATTTT.

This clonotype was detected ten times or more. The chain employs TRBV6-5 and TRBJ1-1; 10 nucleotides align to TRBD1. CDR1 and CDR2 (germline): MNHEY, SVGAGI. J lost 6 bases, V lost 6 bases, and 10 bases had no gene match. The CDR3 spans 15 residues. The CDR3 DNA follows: TGTGCCAGCAGCACCGGGAGGGACAGGGGCTCTGAAGCTTTCTTT. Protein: CASSTGRDRGSEAFF.

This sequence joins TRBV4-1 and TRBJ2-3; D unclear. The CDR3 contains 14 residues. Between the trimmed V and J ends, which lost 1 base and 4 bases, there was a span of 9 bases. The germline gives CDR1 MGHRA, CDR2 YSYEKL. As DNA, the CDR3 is TGCGCCAGCAGCCAAGTCACAGTTCCAGATACGCAGTATTTT. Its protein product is CASSQVTVPDTQYF.

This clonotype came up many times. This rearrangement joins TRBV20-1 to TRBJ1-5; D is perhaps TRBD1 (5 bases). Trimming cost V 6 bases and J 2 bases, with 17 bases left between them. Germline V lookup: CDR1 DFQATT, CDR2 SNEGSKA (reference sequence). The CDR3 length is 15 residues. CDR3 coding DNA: TGCAGTGCGCCAAATGGGAGGGGACGCAATCAGCCCCAGCATTTT. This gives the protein CSAPNGRGRNQPQHF.

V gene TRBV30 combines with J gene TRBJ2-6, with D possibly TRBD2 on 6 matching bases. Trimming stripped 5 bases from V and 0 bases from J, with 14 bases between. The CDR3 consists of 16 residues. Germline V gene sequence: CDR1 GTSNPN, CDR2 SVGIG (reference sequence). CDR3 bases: TGTGCCTGGGATCCTCGGGGAGGCTCTGGGGCCAACGTCCTGACTTTC. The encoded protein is CAWDPRGGSGANVLTF.

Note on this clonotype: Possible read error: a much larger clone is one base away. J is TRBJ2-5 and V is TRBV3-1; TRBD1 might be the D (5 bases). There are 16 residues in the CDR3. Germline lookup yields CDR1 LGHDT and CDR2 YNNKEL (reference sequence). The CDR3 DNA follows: TGTGCCAGCAGCCAAGACCGGACATCGTACCAAGAGACCAAGTACTTC. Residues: CASSQDRTSYQETKYF.

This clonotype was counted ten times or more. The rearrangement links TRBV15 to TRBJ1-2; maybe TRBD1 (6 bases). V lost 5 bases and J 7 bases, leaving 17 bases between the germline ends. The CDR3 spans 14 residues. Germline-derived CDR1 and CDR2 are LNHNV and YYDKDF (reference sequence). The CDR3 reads CATSPGQSLSGYTF. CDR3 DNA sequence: TGTGCCACCAGCCCGGGACAATCCTTATCTGGCTACACCTTC.

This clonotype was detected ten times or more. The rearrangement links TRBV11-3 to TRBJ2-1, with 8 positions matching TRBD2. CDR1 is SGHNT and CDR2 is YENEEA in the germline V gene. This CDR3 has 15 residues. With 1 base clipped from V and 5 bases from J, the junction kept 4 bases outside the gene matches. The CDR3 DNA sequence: TGTGCCAGCAGCTTAGGTCTAGCGGGCAACAATGAGCAGTTCTTC. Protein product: CASSLGLAGNNEQFF. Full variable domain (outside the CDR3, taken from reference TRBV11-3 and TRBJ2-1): EAGVVQSPRYKIIEKKQPVAFWCNPISGHNTLYWYLQNLGQGPELLIRYENEEAVDDSQLPKDRFSAERLKGVDSTLKIQPAELGDSAVYLCASSLGLAGNNEQFFGPGTRLTVL.

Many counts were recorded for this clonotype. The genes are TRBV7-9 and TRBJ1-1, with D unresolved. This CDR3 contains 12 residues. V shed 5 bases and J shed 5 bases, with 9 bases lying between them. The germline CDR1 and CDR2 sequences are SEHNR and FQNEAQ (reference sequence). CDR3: CASSPTRTEAFF. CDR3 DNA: TGTGCCAGCAGCCCCACTCGGACTGAAGCTTTCTTT.

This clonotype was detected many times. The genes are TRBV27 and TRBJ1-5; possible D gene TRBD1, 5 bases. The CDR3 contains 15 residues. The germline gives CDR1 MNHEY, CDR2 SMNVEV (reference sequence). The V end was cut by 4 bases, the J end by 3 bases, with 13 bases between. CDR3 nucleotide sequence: TGTGCCAGCAGTTCCCTTAGGGGCCTCAATCAGCCCCAGCATTTT. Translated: CASSSLRGLNQPQHF.

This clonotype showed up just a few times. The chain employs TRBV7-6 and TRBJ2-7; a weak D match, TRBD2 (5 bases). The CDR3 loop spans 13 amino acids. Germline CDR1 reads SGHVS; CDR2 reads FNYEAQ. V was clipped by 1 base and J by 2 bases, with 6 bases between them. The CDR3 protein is CASSLGETYEQYF. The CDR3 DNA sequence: TGTGCCAGCAGCTTAGGGGAGACCTACGAGCAGTACTTC.

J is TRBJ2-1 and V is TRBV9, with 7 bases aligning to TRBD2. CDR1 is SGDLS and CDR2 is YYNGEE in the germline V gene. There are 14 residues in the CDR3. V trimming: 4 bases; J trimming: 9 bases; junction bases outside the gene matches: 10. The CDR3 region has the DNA TGTGCCAGCAGCCCACTAGCGACAGATAGTGAGCAGTTCTTC. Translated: CASSPLATDSEQFF. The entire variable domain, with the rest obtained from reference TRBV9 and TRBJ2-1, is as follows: DSGVTQTPKHLITATGQRVTLRCSPRSGDLSVYWYQQSLDQGLQFLIQYYNGEERAKGNILERFSAQQFPDLHSELNLSSLELGDSALYFCASSPLATDSEQFFGPGTRLTVL.

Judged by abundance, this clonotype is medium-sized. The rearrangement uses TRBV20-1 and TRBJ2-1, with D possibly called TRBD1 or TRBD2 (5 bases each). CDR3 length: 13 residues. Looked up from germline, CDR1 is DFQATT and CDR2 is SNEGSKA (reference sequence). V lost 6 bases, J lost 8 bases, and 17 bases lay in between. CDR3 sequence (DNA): TGCAGTGCACAATGGGGGACCTGGGATGAGCAGTTCTTC. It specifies CSAQWGTWDEQFF.

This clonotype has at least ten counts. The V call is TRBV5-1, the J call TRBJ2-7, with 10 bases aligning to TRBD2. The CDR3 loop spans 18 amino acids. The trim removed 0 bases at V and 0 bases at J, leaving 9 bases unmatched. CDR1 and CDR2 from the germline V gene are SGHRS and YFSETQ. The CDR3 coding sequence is TGCGCCAGCAGCTTGGAAACTAGCGGGGCCCGGAGCTCCTACGAGCAGTACTTC. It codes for CASSLETSGARSSYEQYF.

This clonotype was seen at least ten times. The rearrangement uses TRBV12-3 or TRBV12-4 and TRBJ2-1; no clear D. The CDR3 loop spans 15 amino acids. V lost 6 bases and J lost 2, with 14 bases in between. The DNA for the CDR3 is TGTGCCAGCAGATCCTTCTCAGACCCCTACAATGAGCAGTTCTTC. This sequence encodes CASRSFSDPYNEQFF.

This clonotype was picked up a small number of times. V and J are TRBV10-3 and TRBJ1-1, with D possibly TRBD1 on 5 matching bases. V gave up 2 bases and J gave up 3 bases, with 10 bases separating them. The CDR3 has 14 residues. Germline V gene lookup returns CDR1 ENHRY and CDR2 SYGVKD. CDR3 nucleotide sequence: TGTGCCATCAGTGAGATTATGACAGACACTGAAGCTTTCTTT. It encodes CAISEIMTDTEAFF.

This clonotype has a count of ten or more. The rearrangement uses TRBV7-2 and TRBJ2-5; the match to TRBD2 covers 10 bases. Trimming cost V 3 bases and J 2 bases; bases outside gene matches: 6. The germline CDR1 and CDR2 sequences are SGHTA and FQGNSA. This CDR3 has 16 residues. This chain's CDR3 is CASSFSLAGEQETQYF. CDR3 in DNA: TGTGCCAGCAGCTTTTCTCTAGCGGGAGAGCAAGAGACCCAGTACTTC.

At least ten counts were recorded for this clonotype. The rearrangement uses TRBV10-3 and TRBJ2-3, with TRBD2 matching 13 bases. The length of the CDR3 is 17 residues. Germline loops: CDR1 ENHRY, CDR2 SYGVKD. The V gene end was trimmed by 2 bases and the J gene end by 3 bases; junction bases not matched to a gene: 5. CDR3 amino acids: CAISETRTSGSTDTQYF. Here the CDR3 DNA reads TGTGCCATCAGTGAGACCCGGACTAGCGGGAGTACAGATACGCAGTATTTT.

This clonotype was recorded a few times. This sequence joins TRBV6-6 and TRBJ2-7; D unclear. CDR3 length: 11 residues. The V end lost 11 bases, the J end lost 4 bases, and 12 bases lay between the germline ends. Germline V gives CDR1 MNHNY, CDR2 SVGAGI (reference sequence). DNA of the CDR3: TGTGCCTCCCACGACTTATACGAGCAGTACTTC. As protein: CASHDLYEQYF.

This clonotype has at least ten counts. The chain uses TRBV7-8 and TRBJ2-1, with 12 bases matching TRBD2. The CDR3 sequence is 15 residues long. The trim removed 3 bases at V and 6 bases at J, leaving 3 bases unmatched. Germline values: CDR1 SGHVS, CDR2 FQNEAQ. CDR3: CASSLRTSGTNEQFF. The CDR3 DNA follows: TGTGCCAGCAGCTTGCGGACTAGCGGGACCAATGAGCAGTTCTTC.

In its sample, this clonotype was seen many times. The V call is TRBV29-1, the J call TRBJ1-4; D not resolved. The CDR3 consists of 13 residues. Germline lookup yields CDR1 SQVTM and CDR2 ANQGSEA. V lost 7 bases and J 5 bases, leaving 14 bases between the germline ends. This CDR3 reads CSASPATNEKLFF. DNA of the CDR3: TGCAGCGCCTCCCCAGCCACAAATGAAAAACTGTTTTTT.

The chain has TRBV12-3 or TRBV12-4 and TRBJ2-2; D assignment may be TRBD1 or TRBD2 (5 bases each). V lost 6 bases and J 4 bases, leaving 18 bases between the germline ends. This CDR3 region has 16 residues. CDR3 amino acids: CASSALWGRGTGELFF. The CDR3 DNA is TGTGCCAGCAGCGCTTTGTGGGGGAGAGGCACCGGGGAGCTGTTTTTT.

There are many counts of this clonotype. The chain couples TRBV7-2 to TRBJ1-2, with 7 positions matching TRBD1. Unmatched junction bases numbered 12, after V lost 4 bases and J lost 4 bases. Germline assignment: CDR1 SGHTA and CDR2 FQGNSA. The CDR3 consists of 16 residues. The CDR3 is CASSSRQGVFRYGYTF. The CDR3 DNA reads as TGTGCCAGCAGCTCCCGTCAGGGGGTGTTTCGCTATGGCTACACCTTC.

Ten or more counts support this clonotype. In DNA, the CDR3 is TGCAGTGCTAGGGAAAGGACTAGCGTGGGTGAGCAGTTCTTC. As protein: CSARERTSVGEQFF. This sequence joins TRBV20-1 and TRBJ2-1, with 9 bases identical to TRBD2. CDR3 length: 14 amino acids. Per the germline V gene, CDR1 is DFQATT and CDR2 is SNEGSKA (reference sequence). V shed 3 bases and J 9 bases; nucleotides not matched to a gene: 9.

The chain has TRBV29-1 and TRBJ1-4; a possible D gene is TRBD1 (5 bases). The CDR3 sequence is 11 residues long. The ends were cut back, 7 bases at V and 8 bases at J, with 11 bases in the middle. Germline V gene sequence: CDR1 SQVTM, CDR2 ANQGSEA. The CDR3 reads CSGGESEKLFF. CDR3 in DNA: TGCAGCGGAGGGGAGAGCGAAAAACTGTTTTTT.

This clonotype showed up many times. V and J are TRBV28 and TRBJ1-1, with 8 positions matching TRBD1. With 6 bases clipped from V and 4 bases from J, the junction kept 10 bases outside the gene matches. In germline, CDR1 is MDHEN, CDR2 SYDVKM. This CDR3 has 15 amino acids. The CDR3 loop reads CASRPGGGMGTEAFF. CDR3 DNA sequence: TGTGCCAGCAGGCCAGGGGGCGGGATGGGCACTGAAGCTTTCTTT.

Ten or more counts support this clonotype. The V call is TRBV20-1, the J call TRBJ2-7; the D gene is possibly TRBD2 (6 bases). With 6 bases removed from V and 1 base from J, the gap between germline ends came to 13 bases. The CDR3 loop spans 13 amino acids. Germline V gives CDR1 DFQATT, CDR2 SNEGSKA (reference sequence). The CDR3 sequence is CSASSGLSYEQYF. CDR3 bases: TGCAGTGCCTCGAGCGGGCTTTCCTACGAGCAGTACTTC.